The 18 T cell receptor beta chains given below trace back to one sample, sequenced in a study of radiotherapy plus CTLA-4 blockade in lung cancer. Sequenced by immunoSEQ multiplex PCR; TCRdb stores in-frame clones only, minus some. The sample contains 12,000 or so clones, around 84% of which appear only once. Here the sequenced sample was peripheral blood, taken from a patient treated with radiotherapy plus ipilimumab. These receptors were taken from a human donor with non-small cell lung cancer that progressed on radiotherapy plus ipilimumab.

This clone is a singleton in its sample. This sequence joins TRBV2 and TRBJ1-5; 7 bases map to TRBD1. CDR3 length: 14 amino acids. The germline V gene has CDR1 SNHLY and CDR2 FYNNEI. V lost 7 bases and J lost 4; bases outside the gene matches: 7. CDR3 nucleotides: TGTGCCAGCACCGGGGGGACAGCAAATCAGCCCCAGCATTTT. Translation: CASTGGTANQPQHF.

The V call is TRBV18, the J call TRBJ2-7; the D is unclear. Trimming cost V 6 bases and J 5 bases, with 14 bases left between them. The CDR3 is 13 residues long. CDR1 is KGHSH and CDR2 is LQKENI in the germline V gene. The CDR3 protein is CASSPTSSHEQYF. The CDR3, as DNA: TGTGCCAGCTCCCCGACCTCGTCCCACGAGCAGTACTTC.

The count of this clone is one. This sequence joins TRBV29-1 and TRBJ1-2; D uncertain. Germline V gene data show CDR1 as SQVTM and CDR2 as ANQGSEA. The V end lost 1 base, the J end lost 7 bases, and 10 bases lay between the germline ends. This CDR3 spans 12 amino acids. The chain's CDR3 is CSVEGQDGGYTF. In DNA, the CDR3 is TGCAGCGTTGAAGGGCAGGATGGTGGCTACACCTTC.

J is TRBJ2-3 and V is TRBV4-2; possibly TRBD1 for D (5 bases). In germline, CDR1 is LGHNA, CDR2 YNFKEQ. This CDR3 region has 17 residues. The V end lost 1 base, the J end lost 5 bases, and 19 bases lay between the germline ends. CDR3 nucleotides: TGTGCCAGCAGCCAAGGGTTCTTGGCAGGGATGGGAGATACGCAGTATTTT. Protein: CASSQGFLAGMGDTQYF.

The rearrangement links TRBV18 to TRBJ1-2; D gene ambiguous. V lost 6 bases to trimming and J lost 4 bases, with 15 bases between them. This CDR3 is built from 14 residues. Per the germline V gene, CDR1 is KGHSH and CDR2 is LQKENI. CDR3 sequence (DNA): TGTGCCAGCTCTCCCCGAAGCGAGGGCTATGGCTACACCTTC. Its translation is CASSPRSEGYGYTF.

This clone was counted only a few times. The V and J genes are TRBV5-1 and TRBJ1-2, with TRBD1 identical over 9 bases. The CDR3 loop spans 14 amino acids. V was pared by 3 bases and J by 6 bases, with 6 bases of the junction left unmatched. From germline, CDR1 is SGHRS and CDR2 YFSETQ. The CDR3 nucleotides are TGCGCCAGCAGCTCGGGACAGGGTACACATGGCTACACCTTC. Protein: CASSSGQGTHGYTF.

V gene TRBV15 combines with J gene TRBJ1-1; TRBD1 matches at 8 bases. The germline V gene has CDR1 LNHNV and CDR2 YYDKDF (reference sequence). The CDR3 runs to 15 residues. Germline trimming cut 3 bases from V and 5 bases from J; bases unmatched to any gene: 8. The CDR3 bases are TGTGCCACCAGCAGGGACAGGGCAGGTAGTACTGAAGCTTTCTTT. It codes for CATSRDRAGSTEAFF. The full variable domain, its missing parts supplied by reference TRBV15 and TRBJ1-1, is DAMVIQNPRYQVTQFGKPVTLSCSQTLNHNVMYWYQQKSSQAPKLLFHYYDKDFNNEADTPDNFQSRRPNTSFCFLDIRSPGLGDTAMYLCATSRDRAGSTEAFFGQGTRLTVV.

This chain uses TRBV7-3 with TRBJ2-1; TRBD1 or TRBD2 may be the D gene (5 bases each). Trimming left V 5 bases short and J 9 bases short, with 20 bases between. This CDR3 contains 15 residues. Germline V gene sequence: CDR1 SGHTA, CDR2 FQGTGA. The CDR3 loop reads CASSVSGTPRSEQFF. CDR3 bases: TGTGCCAGCAGCGTATCCGGGACCCCTCGTTCTGAGCAGTTCTTC.

J is TRBJ1-2 and V is TRBV16; no clear D gene. The germline gives CDR1 KGHSY, CDR2 FQNENV. V lost 5 bases and J lost 2, with 9 bases in between. The CDR3 loop spans 13 amino acids. The CDR3, as DNA: TGTGCCAGCAGCGAAGGACGGAACTATGGCTACACCTTC. This gives the protein CASSEGRNYGYTF.

The chain combines TRBV9 with TRBJ1-1, with a tentative D call TRBD1 (6 bases). V was cut by 0 bases and J by 0 bases, with 15 bases left in between. The germline V gene has CDR1 SGDLS and CDR2 YYNGEE. This CDR3 has 17 residues. The CDR3 region is CASSVGVGTNLNTEAFF. CDR3 nucleotides: TGTGCCAGCAGCGTAGGCGTCGGGACAAATTTGAACACTGAAGCTTTCTTT.

J is TRBJ2-2 and V is TRBV11-2, with D hard to call. The CDR3 is 13 residues long. From germline, CDR1 is SGHAT and CDR2 FQNNGV. V was shortened by 5 bases and J by 1 base, with 5 bases between the two germline ends. The CDR3 protein is CASSDRNTGELFF. CDR3 sequence (DNA): TGTGCCAGCAGCGACCGGAACACCGGGGAGCTGTTTTTT.

The chain employs TRBV6-5 and TRBJ2-3; D remains ambiguous. Deletions cut 5 bases from V and 4 bases from J, with 13 bases between. The CDR3 spans 14 residues. In germline, CDR1 is MNHEY, CDR2 SVGAGI. CDR3 DNA: TGTGCCAGCAGTGCCCGGGTCAGCGCAGATACGCAGTATTTT. Its protein is CASSARVSADTQYF.

The chain links TRBV13 to TRBJ2-7; 11 bases fit TRBD2. J was trimmed by 0 bases and V by 5 bases; bases with no gene match: 9. This CDR3 has 17 amino acids. CDR1 and CDR2 from the germline V gene are PRHDT and FYEKMQ (reference sequence). CDR3 residues: CASSPDRLAGYSYEQYF. CDR3 bases: TGTGCCAGCAGCCCGGATCGACTAGCGGGGTACTCCTACGAGCAGTACTTC. Based on the CDR3 plus reference TRBV13 and TRBJ2-7, the full variable domain is AAGVIQSPRHLIKEKRETATLKCYPIPRHDTVYWYQQGPGQDPQFLISFYEKMQSDKGSIPDRFSAQQFSDYHSELNMSSLELGDSALYFCASSPDRLAGYSYEQYFGPGTRLTVT.

The rearrangement links TRBV2 to TRBJ2-3; TRBD1 might be the D (5 bases). With 2 bases removed from V and 4 bases from J, the gap between germline ends came to 19 bases. CDR1 and CDR2 (germline): SNHLY, FYNNEI. The CDR3 consists of 17 residues. CDR3 sequence: CASSELLGAWGPDTQYF. The CDR3 region has the DNA TGTGCCAGCAGTGAATTATTAGGGGCTTGGGGCCCAGATACGCAGTATTTT. Full variable domain (outside the CDR3, taken from reference TRBV2 and TRBJ2-3): EPEVTQTPSHQVTQMGQEVILRCVPISNHLYFYWYRQILGQKVEFLVSFYNNEISEKSEIFDDQFSVERPDGSNFTLKIRSTKLEDSAMYFCASSELLGAWGPDTQYFGPGTRLTVL.

This clone was seen only once. The chain employs TRBV5-1 and TRBJ2-5, with 11 positions matching TRBD2. The V and J ends lost 5 bases and 0 bases, in that order; junction bases with no gene match: 3. CDR1 is SGHRS and CDR2 is YFSETQ in the germline V gene. CDR3 length equals 15 residues. Written as DNA, the CDR3 is TGCGCCAGCAGACCTAGCGGGGGGTACCAAGAGACCCAGTACTTC. Its protein is CASRPSGGYQETQYF.

V gene TRBV9 combines with J gene TRBJ2-3; the match to TRBD1 covers 11 bases. Germline V lookup: CDR1 SGDLS, CDR2 YYNGEE. J was trimmed by 5 bases and V by 3 bases; bases with no gene match: 8. CDR3 length equals 16 residues. CDR3 protein: CASSDTGTGGIDTQYF. In DNA, the CDR3 is TGTGCCAGCAGCGATACCGGGACAGGGGGGATAGATACGCAGTATTTT.

The chain employs TRBV10-3 and TRBJ1-2, with D possibly matching TRBD1 (6 bases). The CDR3 totals 13 residues. Germline V gene lookup returns CDR1 ENHRY and CDR2 SYGVKD. The ends were cut back, 10 bases at V and 4 bases at J, with 16 bases in the middle. CDR3 DNA: TGTGCCAGTAGGACAGAAGGAGTCTATGGCTACACCTTC. Translating it yields CASRTEGVYGYTF.

The gene calls are TRBV6-5 and TRBJ1-3; 10 positions match TRBD1. Germline V gene data show CDR1 as MNHEY and CDR2 as SVGAGI. V shed 6 bases, J shed 7 bases, and the junction held 6 bases outside the gene matches. CDR3 length: 14 amino acids. CDR3 sequence: CASRPGTGVNTIYF. The DNA of the CDR3 is TGTGCCAGCAGGCCCGGGACAGGGGTGAACACCATATATTTT.